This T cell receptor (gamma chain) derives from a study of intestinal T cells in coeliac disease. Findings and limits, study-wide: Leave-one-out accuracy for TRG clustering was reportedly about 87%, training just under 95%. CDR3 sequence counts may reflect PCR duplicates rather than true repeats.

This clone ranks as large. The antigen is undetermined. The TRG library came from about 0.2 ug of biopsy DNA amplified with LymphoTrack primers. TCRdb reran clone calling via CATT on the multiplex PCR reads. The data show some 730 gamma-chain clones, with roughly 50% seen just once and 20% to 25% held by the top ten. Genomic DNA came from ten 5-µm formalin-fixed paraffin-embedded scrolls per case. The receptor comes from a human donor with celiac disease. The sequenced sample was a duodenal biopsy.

CDR3 amino acids: CALWEVHYYKKLF. The CDR3 nucleotides are TGTGCCTTGTGGGAGGTGCACTATTATAAGAAACTCTTT. The chain is built from TRGV9 and TRGJ1 or TRGJ2. V shed 0 bases, J shed 4 bases, and the junction held 3 bases outside the gene matches. This CDR3 comprises 13 residues. The germline CDR1 and CDR2 sequences are GITISATS and ISYDGTV (reference sequence).